The entry below describes one TCR beta chain. Its antigen is unidentified. MiXCR was run by TCRdb on the 5' RACE reads, yielding one entry per CDR3 protein. The repertoire holds about 100,000 distinct CDR3 sequences, with 14% as singletons. The entry originates in a study of T-cell memory formation after mild COVID-19. As for the study in general: Among the donors, TCR clusters were largely specific to each donor.

CDR1 MNHEY and CDR2 SVGAGI come from the germline V gene. The J segment lost 5 bases and the V segment lost 2 bases, leaving 2 bases of the junction unmatched. The CDR3 contains 13 residues. Study-level points and caveats: The second-wave clones peaking on day 37 were not confirmed as SARS-CoV-2-specific.

The sequence was collected from a man between 18 and 29 years old who had mild COVID-19 (a few samples of this study predate the infection). Cell type and time point are not known. The chain couples TRBV6-5 to TRBJ2-7; 8 nucleotides match TRBD2. Sequenced sample: PBMCs or a T cell subset sorted from them (not recorded which). The CDR3 loop reads CASSYPGGHEQYF. The CDR3 DNA reads TGTGCCAGCAGTTACCCGGGGGGGCACGAGCAGTACTTC.